This T cell receptor (beta chain) was observed in a study of blood T cell repertoires in COVID-19. About the research overall: Donors in the United States, Italy and Spain gave samples during acute or convalescent COVID-19. PBMCs, B-cell-depleted T cells, or T cells were the source of the cDNA or gDNA that made up the material.

Original handling: Reference gene primers were amplified, and this amplification served to estimate nucleated cell counts. Assay used: immunoSEQ multiplex PCR; TCRdb lists only in-frame clones, some missing. The V and J calls and clone size come from that table; D and trimming were worked out from the DNA. The repertoire consists of 130,000 or so clones, with roughly 82% occurring once and the leading ten covering 9.5% to 13%. As for this clone: Distinct nucleotide sequences in the sample also encode this CDR3.

The CDR3 contains 16 residues. Germline-derived CDR1 and CDR2 are MNHEY and SVGEGT. After removal of 4 bases from V and 1 base from J, the junction contained 6 bases not matched to a gene. This TCR was recovered from a human donor in a cohort sampled during active COVID-19. The rearrangement links TRBV6-2 or TRBV6-3 to TRBJ2-7; 11 nucleotides agree with TRBD1. The sequenced sample consisted of peripheral blood. CDR3 nucleotides: TGTGCCAGCAGTTTAGCCGGGACAGGGGGGTCCTACGAGCAGTACTTC. Translated: CASSLAGTGGSYEQYF.